These T cell receptor beta chains were read from a single sample in a study of early T cells in non-severe SARS-CoV-2 infection. TCRdb recomputed calls from the 5' RACE reads with MiXCR, one row per CDR3 protein. The data contain some 91,000 distinct CDR3 sequences, less than 15% of them seen just once; the ten biggest clones take up around 2.4%. Sequencing was performed on whole blood. The receptors derive from an adult who was a healthcare worker with PCR-confirmed SARS-CoV-2 infection or an uninfected control (not recorded which). Both conserved end residues are part of each CDR3. A D gene is named only where the DNA matches it firmly. Clone size is not always given. Where it is, it says once, few, many or a class for expanded clones.

NA	TRBJ1-2	TRBV15	NA	CATSLTLPGTSPGGYTF	TGTGCCACCAGCCTAACTCTACCCGGGACCTCCCCGGGGGGCTACACCTTC
many	TRBJ2-7	TRBV5-4	NA	CASSLEAGRAEQYF	TGTGCCAGCAGCTTGGAAGCGGGCCGTGCCGAGCAGTACTTC
many	TRBJ2-1	TRBV7-7	NA	CASSPSRYAEQFF	TGTGCTAGCAGCCCTAGCCGCTACGCTGAGCAGTTCTTC
few	TRBJ1-4	TRBV5-1	NA	CASSSWDSNEKLFF	TGCGCCAGCAGCTCCTGGGACTCTAATGAAAAACTGTTTTTT
few	TRBJ2-5	TRBV2	NA	CASSSTSLGRETQYF	TGTGCCAGCAGTTCTACTTCACTCGGACGGGAGACCCAGTACTTC
many	TRBJ2-7	TRBV11-2	NA	CASSFDGYEQYF	TGTGCCAGCAGCTTTGACGGTTACGAGCAGTACTTC
few	TRBJ2-1	TRBV20-1	NA	CSARGYAYNEQFF	TGCAGTGCTAGAGGCTACGCCTACAATGAGCAGTTCTTC
few	TRBJ1-1	TRBV28	NA	CASKGDANTEAFF	TGTGCCAGCAAAGGAGACGCGAACACTGAAGCTTTCTTT
many	TRBJ1-2	TRBV18	TRBD1	CATTRQGARDYGYTF	TGTGCCACCACCCGACAGGGGGCTCGGGACTATGGCTACACCTTC
NA	TRBJ1-1	TRBV28	NA	CASSSFLRGTMNTEAFF	TGTGCCAGCAGTAGTTTCCTACGGGGAACCATGAACACTGAAGCTTTCTTT
many	TRBJ1-2	TRBV6-6	TRBD1	CASSSTGTGDRGYTF	TGTGCCAGCAGTTCCACCGGGACAGGGGACCGAGGCTACACCTTC
once	TRBJ1-2	TRBV7-9	NA	CASSLALTGGYTF	TGTGCCAGCAGCCTAGCCCTCACAGGAGGCTACACCTTC
NA	TRBJ2-1	TRBV7-2	TRBD2	CASSTHPGLASGEQFF	TGTGCCAGCAGCACCCACCCGGGACTAGCTTCAGGGGAGCAGTTCTTC
NA	TRBJ2-1	TRBV7-2	TRBD2	CASSLHSPGLAGGRNEQFF	TGTGCCAGCAGCTTACACTCTCCAGGACTAGCGGGGGGGCGGAATGAGCAGTTCTTC
few	TRBJ1-5	TRBV13	TRBD1	CASSSAADRGRQPQHF	TGTGCCAGCAGCTCCGCGGCCGACAGGGGTCGTCAGCCCCAGCATTTT
once	TRBJ2-3	TRBV9	TRBD2	CASSVSGLAGGSTDTQYF	TGTGCCAGCAGCGTAAGCGGTCTAGCGGGGGGTAGCACAGATACGCAGTATTTT
few	TRBJ2-5	TRBV9	NA	CASSVGGPETQYF	TGTGCCAGCAGCGTAGGAGGTCCCGAGACCCAGTACTTC
many	TRBJ2-2	TRBV5-1	NA	CASSFLATNTGELFF	TGCGCCAGCAGCTTTCTAGCGACGAACACCGGGGAGCTGTTTTTT
many	TRBJ1-5	TRBV6-1	NA	CASALYGVGRSNQPQHF	TGTGCCAGCGCACTCTACGGTGTAGGAAGGAGCAATCAGCCCCAGCATTTT
few	TRBJ2-3	TRBV7-2	NA	CASSFGQRIDTQYF	TGTGCCAGCAGCTTCGGACAGCGGATAGATACGCAGTATTTT
many	TRBJ1-2	TRBV6-6	NA	CASSYASYGYTF	TGTGCCAGCAGTTACGCCTCCTATGGCTACACCTTC
NA	TRBJ1-1	TRBV4-1	NA	CASSQVGRGVNTEAFF	TGCGCCAGCAGCCAAGTTGGGCGGGGGGTGAACACTGAAGCTTTCTTT
few	TRBJ2-2	TRBV6-2/TRBV6-3	NA	CASRTLGAGGELFF	TGTGCCAGCAGGACCCTTGGAGCAGGCGGGGAGCTGTTTTTT
few	TRBJ1-1	TRBV12-2	NA	CASRSPGQGGNTEAFF	TGTGCAAGTCGCTCCCCGGGACAGGGGGGAAACACTGAAGCTTTCTTT
many	TRBJ1-1	TRBV7-9	NA	CASSFRQKGTEAFF	TGTGCCAGCAGCTTCAGGCAAAAGGGCACTGAAGCTTTCTTT